The entry below describes one T cell receptor beta chain. Germline assignment: CDR1 MNHEY and CDR2 SVGEGT. V trimming: 4 bases; J trimming: 2 bases; junction bases outside the gene matches: 1. The CDR3 is 15 amino acids. These data come from a study of blood T cell repertoires in COVID-19. TCRdb keeps only in-frame clones here, not all; method: immunoSEQ multiplex PCR. The sample consists of roughly 240,000 clones, approximately 80% of them appearing once. This rearrangement joins TRBV6-2 or TRBV6-3 to TRBJ2-6; 8 nucleotides line up with TRBD1. Sequenced: peripheral blood. The sequence came from a woman older than 75 with acute or convalescent COVID-19. CDR3 in amino acids: CASSWTGTGANVLTF. CDR3 DNA sequence: TGTGCCAGCAGTTGGACAGGGACTGGGGCCAACGTCCTGACTTTC.